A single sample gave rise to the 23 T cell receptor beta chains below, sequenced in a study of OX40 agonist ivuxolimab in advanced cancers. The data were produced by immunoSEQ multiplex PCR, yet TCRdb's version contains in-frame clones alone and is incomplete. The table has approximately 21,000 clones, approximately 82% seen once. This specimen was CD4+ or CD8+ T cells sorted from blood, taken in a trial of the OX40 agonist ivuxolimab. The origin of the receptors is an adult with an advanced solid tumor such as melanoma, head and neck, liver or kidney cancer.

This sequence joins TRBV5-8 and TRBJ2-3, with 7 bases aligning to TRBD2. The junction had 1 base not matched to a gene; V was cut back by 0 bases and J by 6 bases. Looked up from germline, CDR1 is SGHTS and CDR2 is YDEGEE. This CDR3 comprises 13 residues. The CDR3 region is CASSLEGGDTQYF. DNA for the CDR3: TGTGCCAGCAGCTTGGAGGGAGGGGATACGCAGTATTTT.

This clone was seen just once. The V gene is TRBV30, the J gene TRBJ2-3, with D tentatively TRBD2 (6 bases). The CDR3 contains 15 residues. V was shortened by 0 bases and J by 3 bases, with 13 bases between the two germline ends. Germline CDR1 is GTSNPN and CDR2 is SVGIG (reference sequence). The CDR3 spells CAWSVGLALTDTQYF. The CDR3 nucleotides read TGTGCCTGGAGTGTCGGGCTAGCGCTAACAGATACGCAGTATTTT. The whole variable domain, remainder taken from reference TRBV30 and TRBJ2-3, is SQTIHQWPATLVQPVGSPLSLECTVEGTSNPNLYWYRQAAGRGLQLLFYSVGIGQISSEVPQNLSASRPQDRQFILSSKKLLLSDSGFYLCAWSVGLALTDTQYFGPGTRLTVL.

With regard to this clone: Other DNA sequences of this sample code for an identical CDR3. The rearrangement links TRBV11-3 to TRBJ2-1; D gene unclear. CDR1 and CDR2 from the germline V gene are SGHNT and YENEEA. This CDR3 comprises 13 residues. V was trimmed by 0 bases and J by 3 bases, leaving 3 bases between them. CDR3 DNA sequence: TGTGCCAGCAGCTTAGATGGCTACAATGAGCAGTTCTTC. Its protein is CASSLDGYNEQFF.

Here the CDR3 DNA reads TGTGCCAGCAGTTTTGGCACCGGGGAGCTGTTTTTT. It is translated as CASSFGTGELFF. The chain carries TRBV28 and TRBJ2-2; no clear D gene. The CDR3 is 12 amino acids. CDR1 MDHEN and CDR2 SYDVKM come from the germline V gene. Trimming took 3 bases from V and 4 from J, leaving 3 bases between them.

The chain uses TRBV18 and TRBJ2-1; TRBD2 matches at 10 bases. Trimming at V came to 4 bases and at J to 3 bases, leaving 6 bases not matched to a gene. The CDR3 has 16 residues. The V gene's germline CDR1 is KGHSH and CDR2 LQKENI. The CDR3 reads CASSLASGSFYNEQFF. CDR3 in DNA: TGTGCCAGCTCACTAGCTAGCGGGAGTTTCTACAATGAGCAGTTCTTC.

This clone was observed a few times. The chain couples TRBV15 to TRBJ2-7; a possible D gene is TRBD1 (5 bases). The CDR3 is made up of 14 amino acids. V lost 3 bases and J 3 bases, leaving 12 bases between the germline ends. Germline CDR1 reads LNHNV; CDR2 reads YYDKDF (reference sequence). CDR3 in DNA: TGTGCCACCAGCAGGGACAAAGGAAGCTACGAGCAGTACTTC. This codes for CATSRDKGSYEQYF. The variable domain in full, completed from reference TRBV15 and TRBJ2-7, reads DAMVIQNPRYQVTQFGKPVTLSCSQTLNHNVMYWYQQKSSQAPKLLFHYYDKDFNNEADTPDNFQSRRPNTSFCFLDIRSPGLGDTAMYLCATSRDKGSYEQYFGPGTRLTVT.

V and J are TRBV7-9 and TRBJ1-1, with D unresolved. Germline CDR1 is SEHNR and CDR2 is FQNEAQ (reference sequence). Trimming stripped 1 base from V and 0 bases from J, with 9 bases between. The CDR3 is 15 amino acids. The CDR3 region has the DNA TGTGCCAGCAGCTTAGGAGATACAATGAACACTGAAGCTTTCTTT. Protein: CASSLGDTMNTEAFF.

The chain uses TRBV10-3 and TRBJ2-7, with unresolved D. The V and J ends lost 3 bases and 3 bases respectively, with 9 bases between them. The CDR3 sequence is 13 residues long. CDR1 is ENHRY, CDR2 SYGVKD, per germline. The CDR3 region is CAISDGVIYEQYF. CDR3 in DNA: TGTGCCATCAGTGATGGGGTCATCTACGAGCAGTACTTC.

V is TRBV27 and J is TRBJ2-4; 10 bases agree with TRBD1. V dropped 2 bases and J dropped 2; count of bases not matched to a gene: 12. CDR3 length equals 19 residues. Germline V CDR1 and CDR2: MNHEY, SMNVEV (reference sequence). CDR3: CASSLINPGQGIPKNIQYF. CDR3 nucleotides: TGTGCCAGCAGTTTAATTAATCCGGGACAGGGGATTCCCAAAAACATTCAGTACTTC.

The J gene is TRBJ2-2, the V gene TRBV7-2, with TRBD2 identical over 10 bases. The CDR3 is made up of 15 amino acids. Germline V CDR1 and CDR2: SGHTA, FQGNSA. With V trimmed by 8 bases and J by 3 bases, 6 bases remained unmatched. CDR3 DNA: TGTGCCAGCGGGGGGCTAGCGGGGGACACCGGGGAGCTGTTTTTT. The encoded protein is CASGGLAGDTGELFF. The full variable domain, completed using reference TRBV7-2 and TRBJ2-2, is GAGVSQSPSNKVTEKGKDVELRCDPISGHTALYWYRQSLGQGLEFLIYFQGNSAPDKSGLPSDRFSAERTGGSVSTLTIQRTQQEDSAVYLCASGGLAGDTGELFFGEGSRLTVL.

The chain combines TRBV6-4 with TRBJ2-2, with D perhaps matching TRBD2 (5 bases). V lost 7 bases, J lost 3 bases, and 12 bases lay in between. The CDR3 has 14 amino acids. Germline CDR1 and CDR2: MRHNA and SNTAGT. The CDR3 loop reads CASNMGADTGELFF. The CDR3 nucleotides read TGTGCCAGCAATATGGGAGCCGACACCGGGGAGCTGTTTTTT.

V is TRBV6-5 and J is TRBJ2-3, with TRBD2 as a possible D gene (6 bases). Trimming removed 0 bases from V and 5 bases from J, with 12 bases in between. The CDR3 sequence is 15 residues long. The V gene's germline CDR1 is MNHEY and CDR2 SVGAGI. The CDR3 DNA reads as TGTGCCAGCAGTTACTCGCCGGGGCGGGGAGATACGCAGTATTTT. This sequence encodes CASSYSPGRGDTQYF.

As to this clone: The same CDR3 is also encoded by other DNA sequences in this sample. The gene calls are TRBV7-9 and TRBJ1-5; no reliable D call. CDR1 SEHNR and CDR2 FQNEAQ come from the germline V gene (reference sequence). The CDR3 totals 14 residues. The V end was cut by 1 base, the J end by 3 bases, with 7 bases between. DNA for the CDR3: TGTGCCAGCAGCTTAGGGGCCTCCAATCAGCCCCAGCATTTT. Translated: CASSLGASNQPQHF.

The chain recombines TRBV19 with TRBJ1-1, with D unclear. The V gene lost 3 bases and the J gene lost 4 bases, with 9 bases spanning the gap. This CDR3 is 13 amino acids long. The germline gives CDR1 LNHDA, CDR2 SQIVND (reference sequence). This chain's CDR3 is CASSIDQSTEAFF. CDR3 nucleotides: TGTGCCAGTAGTATCGATCAGAGCACTGAAGCTTTCTTT.

This chain's CDR3 is CASSLTSGGSYEQYF. The DNA of the CDR3 is TGTGCCAGCAGTTTGACTAGCGGGGGCTCCTACGAGCAGTACTTC. The chain recombines TRBV28 with TRBJ2-7; 12 nucleotides align to TRBD2. The CDR3 is made up of 15 amino acids. J lost 0 bases, V lost 3 bases, and 0 bases had no gene match. Germline V gene data show CDR1 as MDHEN and CDR2 as SYDVKM.

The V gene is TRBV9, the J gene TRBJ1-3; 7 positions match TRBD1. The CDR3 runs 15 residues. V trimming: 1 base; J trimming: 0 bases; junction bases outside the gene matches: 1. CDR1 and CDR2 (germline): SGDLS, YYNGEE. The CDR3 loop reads CASSVTGASGNTIYF. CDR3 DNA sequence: TGTGCCAGCAGCGTAACAGGGGCCTCTGGAAACACCATATATTTT.

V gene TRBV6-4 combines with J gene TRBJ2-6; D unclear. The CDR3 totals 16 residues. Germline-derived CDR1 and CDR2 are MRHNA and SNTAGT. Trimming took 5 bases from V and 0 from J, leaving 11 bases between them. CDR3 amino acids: CASSNGGTSGANVLTF. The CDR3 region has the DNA TGTGCCAGCAGTAACGGTGGTACCTCTGGGGCCAACGTCCTGACTTTC.

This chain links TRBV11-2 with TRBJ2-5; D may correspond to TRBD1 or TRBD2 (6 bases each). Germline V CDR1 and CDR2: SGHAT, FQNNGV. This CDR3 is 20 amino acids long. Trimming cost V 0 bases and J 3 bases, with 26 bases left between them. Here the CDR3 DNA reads TGTGCCAGCAGCTTAGATTCCCCCCGGGACATTGGGGGGAGAGAAGAGACCCAGTACTTC. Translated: CASSLDSPRDIGGREETQYF.

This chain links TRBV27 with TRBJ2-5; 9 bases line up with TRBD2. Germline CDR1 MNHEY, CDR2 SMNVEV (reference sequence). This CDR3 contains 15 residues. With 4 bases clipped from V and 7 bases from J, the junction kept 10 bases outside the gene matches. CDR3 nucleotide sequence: TGTGCCAGCAGTTACGTCGCGGGAGGGTACGGGACCCAGTACTTC. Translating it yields CASSYVAGGYGTQYF.

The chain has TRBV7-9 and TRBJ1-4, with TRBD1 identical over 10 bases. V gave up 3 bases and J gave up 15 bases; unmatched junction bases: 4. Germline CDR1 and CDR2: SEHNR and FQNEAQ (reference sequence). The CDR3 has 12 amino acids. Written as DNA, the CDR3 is TGTGCCAGCAGCTTCGGGGACAGGGGTGTGTTTTTT. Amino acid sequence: CASSFGDRGVFF.

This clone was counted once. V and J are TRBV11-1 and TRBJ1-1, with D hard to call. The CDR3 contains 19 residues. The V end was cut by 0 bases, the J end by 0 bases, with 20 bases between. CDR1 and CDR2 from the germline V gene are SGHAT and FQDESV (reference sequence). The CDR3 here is CASSLAVGGWGDVNTEAFF. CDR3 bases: TGTGCCAGCAGCTTAGCGGTCGGCGGCTGGGGTGATGTGAACACTGAAGCTTTCTTT.

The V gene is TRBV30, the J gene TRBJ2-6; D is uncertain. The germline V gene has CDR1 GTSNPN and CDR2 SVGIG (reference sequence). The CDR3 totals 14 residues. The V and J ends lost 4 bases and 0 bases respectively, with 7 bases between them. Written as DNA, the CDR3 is TGTGCCTGGACCTGGGGCTCTGGGGCCAACGTCCTGACTTTC. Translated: CAWTWGSGANVLTF.

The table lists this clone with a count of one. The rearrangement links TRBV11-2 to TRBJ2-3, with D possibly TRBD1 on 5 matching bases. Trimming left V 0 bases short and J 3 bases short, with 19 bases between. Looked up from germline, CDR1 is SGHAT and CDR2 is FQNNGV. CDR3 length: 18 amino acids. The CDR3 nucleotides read TGTGCCAGCAGCTTAGATTGGGTACAGTTTAGGGGTACAGATACGCAGTATTTT. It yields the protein CASSLDWVQFRGTDTQYF.